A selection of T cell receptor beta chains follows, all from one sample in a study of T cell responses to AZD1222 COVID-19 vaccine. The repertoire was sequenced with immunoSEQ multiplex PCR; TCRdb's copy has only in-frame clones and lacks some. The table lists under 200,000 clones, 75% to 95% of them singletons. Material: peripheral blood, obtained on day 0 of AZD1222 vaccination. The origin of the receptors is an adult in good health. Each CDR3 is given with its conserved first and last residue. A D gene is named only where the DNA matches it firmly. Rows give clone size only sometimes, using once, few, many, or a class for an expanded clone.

CDR3 DNA: TGCAGCGTGGCCGGGACATTATTCAATGAGCAGTTCTTC
CDR3 protein: CSVAGTLFNEQFF
V gene: TRBV29-1
clone size: .
D gene: .
J gene: TRBJ2-1

CDR3 DNA: TGTGCCAGCAGTGAAGCTCGCAGGGCGGTAGGCTACACCTTC
CDR3 protein: CASSEARRAVGYTF
V gene: TRBV6-1
clone size: .
D gene: .
J gene: TRBJ1-2

CDR3 DNA: TGCGCCAGCAGCTTGGCCTCGGGAGGGGGCTCCTACAATGAGCAGTTCTTC
CDR3 protein: CASSLASGGGSYNEQFF
V gene: TRBV5-1
clone size: .
D gene: TRBD2
J gene: TRBJ2-1

CDR3 DNA: TGTGCCAGTAGTCGGCGGGGGTCGGATAGCGGGAGGGCCGACCTTAGGGCAGATACGCAGTATTTT
CDR3 protein: CASSRRGSDSGRADLRADTQYF
V gene: TRBV19
clone size: .
D gene: TRBD2
J gene: TRBJ2-3

CDR3 DNA: TGTGCCAGCAGCCAGAGGGAAGACACTGAAGCTTTCTTT
CDR3 protein: CASSQREDTEAFF
V gene: TRBV3-1/TRBV3-2
clone size: .
D gene: .
J gene: TRBJ1-1

CDR3 DNA: TGCGCCAGCAGCCAAGATGTAGGGGACACTGAAGCTTTCTTT
CDR3 protein: CASSQDVGDTEAFF
V gene: TRBV4-3
clone size: .
D gene: .
J gene: TRBJ1-1

CDR3 DNA: TGTGCCAGCAGCCAAGACTCCTACAATGAGCAGTTCTTC
CDR3 protein: CASSQDSYNEQFF
V gene: TRBV5-8
clone size: once
D gene: .
J gene: TRBJ2-1

CDR3 DNA: TGTGCCAGCAGTCCTCGACAGGGGGCATACTATGGCTACACCTTC
CDR3 protein: CASSPRQGAYYGYTF
V gene: TRBV6-5
clone size: .
D gene: TRBD1
J gene: TRBJ1-2

CDR3 DNA: TGTGCCAGCAGTTATATGCTCACGAACACTGAAGCTTTCTTT
CDR3 protein: CASSYMLTNTEAFF
V gene: TRBV28
clone size: .
D gene: .
J gene: TRBJ1-1

CDR3 DNA: TGCGCCAGCAGCCAAGAAGTAGTATTCGACAATGAGCAGTTCTTC
CDR3 protein: CASSQEVVFDNEQFF
V gene: TRBV4-3
clone size: .
D gene: .
J gene: TRBJ2-1

CDR3 DNA: TGTGCCAGCAGTGAACAGGGGGGCAATCAGCCCCAGCATTTT
CDR3 protein: CASSEQGGNQPQHF
V gene: TRBV2
clone size: .
D gene: TRBD1
J gene: TRBJ1-5

CDR3 DNA: TGTGCCAGCTCACCGCCGACAGGGGAGGGATCACCCCTCCACTTT
CDR3 protein: CASSPPTGEGSPLHF
V gene: TRBV18
clone size: .
D gene: TRBD1
J gene: TRBJ1-6

CDR3 DNA: TGTGCCAGCAGCTTGCGGGGCCAGCCCCAGCATTTT
CDR3 protein: CASSLRGQPQHF
V gene: TRBV7-2
clone size: .
D gene: .
J gene: TRBJ1-5

CDR3 DNA: TGTGCCAGTAGTATAAACAGGGGTTCCCTAAACACCGGGGAGCTGTTTTTT
CDR3 protein: CASSINRGSLNTGELFF
V gene: TRBV19
clone size: .
D gene: TRBD1
J gene: TRBJ2-2

CDR3 DNA: TGTGCCACCAGTGATGAATACAGACCCGAGCAGTACTTC
CDR3 protein: CATSDEYRPEQYF
V gene: TRBV24-1
clone size: .
D gene: .
J gene: TRBJ2-7

CDR3 DNA: TGTGCGACTCGGGGCGCAAGGGGGCAGGTAGATACGCAGTATTTT
CDR3 protein: CATRGARGQVDTQYF
V gene: TRBV24-1
clone size: .
D gene: TRBD1
J gene: TRBJ2-3

CDR3 DNA: TGTGCCAGTGCGGGGACAGACAATCAGCCCCAGCATTTT
CDR3 protein: CASAGTDNQPQHF
V gene: TRBV19
clone size: .
D gene: TRBD1
J gene: TRBJ1-5

CDR3 DNA: TGTGCCAGCAGCCCCGCGTGGGACTCAATGGACGGGACCCAGTACTTC
CDR3 protein: CASSPAWDSMDGTQYF
V gene: TRBV5-5
clone size: .
D gene: .
J gene: TRBJ2-5

CDR3 DNA: TGTGCCACTCGGGGAGCGGGAGGAACCTACAATGAGCAGTTCTTC
CDR3 protein: CATRGAGGTYNEQFF
V gene: TRBV2
clone size: .
D gene: TRBD2
J gene: TRBJ2-1

CDR3 DNA: TGTGCCAGCAGCTTAGACGACAGGGCTAAGCCCCAGCATTTT
CDR3 protein: CASSLDDRAKPQHF
V gene: TRBV7-2
clone size: .
D gene: TRBD1
J gene: TRBJ1-5

CDR3 DNA: TGTGCCAGTGGGCCCGGACTGGAGAACACTGAAGCTTTCTTT
CDR3 protein: CASGPGLENTEAFF
V gene: TRBV19
clone size: .
D gene: .
J gene: TRBJ1-1

CDR3 DNA: TGTGCCATCAGTGACCGGACTAGCGGGATGCCCTCCTACGAGCAGTACTTC
CDR3 protein: CAISDRTSGMPSYEQYF
V gene: TRBV10-3
clone size: .
D gene: TRBD2
J gene: TRBJ2-7

CDR3 DNA: TGTGCCAGCAGCAAACTAGGTTCTGAAAAACTGTTTTTT
CDR3 protein: CASSKLGSEKLFF
V gene: TRBV11-2
clone size: .
D gene: .
J gene: TRBJ1-4

CDR3 DNA: TGTGCCAGCCGGACTAGCGAGACCTACGAGCAGTACTTC
CDR3 protein: CASRTSETYEQYF
V gene: TRBV12-3/TRBV12-4
clone size: .
D gene: TRBD2
J gene: TRBJ2-7

CDR3 DNA: TGTGCTAGTGGTTTGACTAGCGGGAGCGATGAGCAGTTCTTC
CDR3 protein: CASGLTSGSDEQFF
V gene: TRBV12-5
clone size: .
D gene: TRBD2
J gene: TRBJ2-1

CDR3 DNA: TGTGCCAGCAGTGAATTGACGGGGGGCCAGCCCCAGCATTTT
CDR3 protein: CASSELTGGQPQHF
V gene: TRBV6-1
clone size: few
D gene: .
J gene: TRBJ1-5

CDR3 DNA: TGTGCCAGTAGTAACCCCGGGAAGTACAATGAGCAGTTCTTC
CDR3 protein: CASSNPGKYNEQFF
V gene: TRBV19
clone size: .
D gene: .
J gene: TRBJ2-1

CDR3 DNA: TGCGCCAGCAGCCAAGGCCCTCTAGCGGGAGTTGGCGGGGAGCTGTTTTTT
CDR3 protein: CASSQGPLAGVGGELFF
V gene: TRBV4-1
clone size: once
D gene: TRBD2
J gene: TRBJ2-2

CDR3 DNA: TGTGCCAGCGTTCCTCGGGACAGTTGTTACGAGCAGTACTTC
CDR3 protein: CASVPRDSCYEQYF
V gene: TRBV7-4
clone size: .
D gene: TRBD1
J gene: TRBJ2-7

CDR3 DNA: TGTGCCAGCAGTTTCTTGGATAGCACAGATACGCAGTATTTT
CDR3 protein: CASSFLDSTDTQYF
V gene: TRBV28
clone size: .
D gene: .
J gene: TRBJ2-3

CDR3 DNA: TGTGCCAGCAGCTTTAAGGGCCTAGTACCCGAGCAGTACTTC
CDR3 protein: CASSFKGLVPEQYF
V gene: TRBV5-7
clone size: .
D gene: .
J gene: TRBJ2-7

CDR3 DNA: TGTGCCAGAAGCGCAAACCGGGACCAGGGGAAGCATCAGCCCCAGCATTTT
CDR3 protein: CARSANRDQGKHQPQHF
V gene: TRBV7-5
clone size: once
D gene: .
J gene: TRBJ1-5

CDR3 DNA: TGTGCCAGCAGCTTAAGCCTAAACAATGAGCAGTTCTTC
CDR3 protein: CASSLSLNNEQFF
V gene: TRBV7-8
clone size: .
D gene: .
J gene: TRBJ2-1

CDR3 DNA: TGTGCCAGCAGTTTAACAGGGACCCCCTACGAGCAGTACTTC
CDR3 protein: CASSLTGTPYEQYF
V gene: TRBV3-1/TRBV3-2
clone size: .
D gene: .
J gene: TRBJ2-7

CDR3 DNA: TGTGCCATCAGTGAGACAGACCCCTACCTCGGAAACACCATATATTTT
CDR3 protein: CAISETDPYLGNTIYF
V gene: TRBV10-3
clone size: .
D gene: .
J gene: TRBJ1-3

CDR3 DNA: TGTGCCAGCAGCCAAGTTGGGCCTACAGATACGCAGTATTTT
CDR3 protein: CASSQVGPTDTQYF
V gene: TRBV4-2
clone size: few
D gene: .
J gene: TRBJ2-3

CDR3 DNA: TGTGCCAGCAGAGATAACTATGGCTACACCTTC
CDR3 protein: CASRDNYGYTF
V gene: TRBV9
clone size: .
D gene: .
J gene: TRBJ1-2

CDR3 DNA: TGCGCCAGCAGCCCTCTAGCGGGGGAGGCCTACAATGAGCAGTTCTTC
CDR3 protein: CASSPLAGEAYNEQFF
V gene: TRBV5-1
clone size: .
D gene: TRBD2
J gene: TRBJ2-1

CDR3 DNA: TGTGCCAGCTCACCCACCAGAGTGGAGACCCAGTACTTC
CDR3 protein: CASSPTRVETQYF
V gene: TRBV18
clone size: .
D gene: .
J gene: TRBJ2-5

CDR3 DNA: TGTGCCAGCAGCCAAGGACAGGGGAGTAGTTCACCCCTCCACTTT
CDR3 protein: CASSQGQGSSSPLHF
V gene: TRBV14
clone size: .
D gene: TRBD1
J gene: TRBJ1-6

CDR3 DNA: TGTGCCAGCAGCTTTACAGGGGTTGCTGGCTACACCTTC
CDR3 protein: CASSFTGVAGYTF
V gene: TRBV7-9
clone size: .
D gene: TRBD1
J gene: TRBJ1-2

CDR3 DNA: TGCCGGGGAGGACAGGGTAATAATCAGCCCCAGCATTTT
CDR3 protein: CRGGQGNNQPQHF
V gene: TRBV21-1
clone size: once
D gene: .
J gene: TRBJ1-5

CDR3 DNA: TGTGCCAGCAGTTACTCTCAGGAGAACTATGGCTACACCTTC
CDR3 protein: CASSYSQENYGYTF
V gene: TRBV6-5
clone size: .
D gene: .
J gene: TRBJ1-2

CDR3 DNA: TGTGCCAGCAGCTTGGTGGGGCCGGGAGATACGCAGTATTTT
CDR3 protein: CASSLVGPGDTQYF
V gene: TRBV5-4
clone size: .
D gene: .
J gene: TRBJ2-3

CDR3 DNA: TGCGCCAGCAGAACTAGCGGACCCTACAATGAGCAGTTCTTC
CDR3 protein: CASRTSGPYNEQFF
V gene: TRBV10-2
clone size: .
D gene: TRBD2
J gene: TRBJ2-1

CDR3 DNA: TGTGCCAGCAGTGAGATGGGGAACTATGGCTACACCTTC
CDR3 protein: CASSEMGNYGYTF
V gene: TRBV2
clone size: few
D gene: .
J gene: TRBJ1-2

CDR3 DNA: TGTGCCAGCAGTGTCCACGACTCCTACGAGCAGTACTTC
CDR3 protein: CASSVHDSYEQYF
V gene: TRBV6-2/TRBV6-3
clone size: .
D gene: .
J gene: TRBJ2-7

CDR3 DNA: TGTGCCAGCAGCGTAGGGCAGACTAGCTCCTACAATGAGCAGTTCTTC
CDR3 protein: CASSVGQTSSYNEQFF
V gene: TRBV9
clone size: .
D gene: .
J gene: TRBJ2-1

CDR3 DNA: TGTGCCAGCAGCTTCCGCCTGACTAGCGGGGCCACCTACGAGCAGTACTTC
CDR3 protein: CASSFRLTSGATYEQYF
V gene: TRBV9
clone size: .
D gene: TRBD2
J gene: TRBJ2-7

CDR3 DNA: TGTGCCAGCAGTGAGAGGGGTCCCAGCTCTGGGGCCAACGTCCTGACTTTC
CDR3 protein: CASSERGPSSGANVLTF
V gene: TRBV2
clone size: .
D gene: .
J gene: TRBJ2-6

CDR3 DNA: TGTGCTAGCAGCTCCACTAGCGGGAGTGGGGAGCTGTTTTTT
CDR3 protein: CASSSTSGSGELFF
V gene: TRBV7-7
clone size: .
D gene: TRBD2
J gene: TRBJ2-2

CDR3 DNA: TGTGCCAGCTCACTAAGACTAGCGGGAGTGGGGTTCTTC
CDR3 protein: CASSLRLAGVGFF
V gene: TRBV18
clone size: .
D gene: TRBD2
J gene: TRBJ2-1

CDR3 DNA: TGCGCCAGCAGCTTGGGTCCGGGGAATGAGCAGTTCTTC
CDR3 protein: CASSLGPGNEQFF
V gene: TRBV5-1
clone size: .
D gene: .
J gene: TRBJ2-1

CDR3 DNA: TGTGCCAGCAAGGGGTGGGACGGGGAGCTGTTTTTT
CDR3 protein: CASKGWDGELFF
V gene: TRBV6-5
clone size: .
D gene: .
J gene: TRBJ2-2

CDR3 DNA: TGTGCCAGCAGTTTGGAAGGGTCCTATAATTCACCCCTCCACTTT
CDR3 protein: CASSLEGSYNSPLHF
V gene: TRBV27
clone size: .
D gene: .
J gene: TRBJ1-6